This TCR beta chain was recorded in a study of shared clonotypes between healthy human individuals. Germline V gives CDR1 SGHVS, CDR2 FQNEAQ. V lost 5 bases, J lost 1 base, and 5 bases stayed unmatched. CDR3 length equals 15 residues. Method: immunoSEQ multiplex PCR; TCRdb's copy keeps in-frame clones and lacks some. The table lists 550,000 to 750,000 clones, roughly 96% of them singletons, with approximately 0.1% in the top ten. The naive CD8 fraction comprised CD45RO-negative cells positively selected for CCR7 and excluded terminally differentiated effector memory CD45RA+ cells. Sequenced: naive CD8+ T cells sorted from blood. This rearrangement joins TRBV7-8 to TRBJ2-7, with 10 positions matching TRBD2. The sequence was collected from a woman under 40 in good health. CDR3 residues: CASSRWTSGSYEQYF. In DNA form, the CDR3 reads TGTGCCAGCAGCCGCTGGACTAGCGGTTCCTACGAGCAGTACTTC.